This TCR beta chain was profiled in a study of beta chain features in type 1 diabetes. Looked up from germline, CDR1 is SGHVS and CDR2 is FQNEAQ. The CDR3 loop spans 15 amino acids. Trimming at V came to 6 bases and at J to 1 base, leaving 6 bases not matched to a gene. This clone was seen a handful of times. Since all of the isolated RNA was reverse transcribed, expressed TCRB transcripts were what got sequenced. Libraries were prepared by immunoSEQ multiplex PCR; TCRdb keeps only in-frame clonotypes and omits some of them. This repertoire shows 620,000 or so clones, around a sixth found once; its top ten account for about 0.093%.

V and J are TRBV7-8 and TRBJ1-5, with 7 bases aligning to TRBD1. The sample was naive CD4+ T cells from blood. This sequence originates from a man aged 18 to 29 in good health. The CDR3: CASSLDRLSNQPQHF. CDR3 nucleotide sequence: TGTGCCAGCAGTTTGGACAGGTTGAGCAATCAGCCCCAGCATTTT.